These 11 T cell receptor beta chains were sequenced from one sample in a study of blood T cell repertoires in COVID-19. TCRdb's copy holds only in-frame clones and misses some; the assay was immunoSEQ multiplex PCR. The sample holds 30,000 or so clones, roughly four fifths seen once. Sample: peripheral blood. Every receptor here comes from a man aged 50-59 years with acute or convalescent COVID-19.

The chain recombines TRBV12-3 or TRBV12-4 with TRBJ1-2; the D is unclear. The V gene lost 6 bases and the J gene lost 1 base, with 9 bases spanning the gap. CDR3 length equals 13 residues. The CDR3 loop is CASSLFINYGYTF. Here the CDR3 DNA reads TGTGCCAGCAGCCTCTTTATTAACTATGGCTACACCTTC.

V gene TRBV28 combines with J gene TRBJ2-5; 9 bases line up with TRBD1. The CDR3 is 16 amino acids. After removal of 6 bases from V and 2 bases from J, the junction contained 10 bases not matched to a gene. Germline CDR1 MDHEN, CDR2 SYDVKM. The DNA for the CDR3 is TGTGCCAGCAGGGGTAGGCGGGACAGGGAACAAGAGACCCAGTACTTC. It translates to CASRGRRDREQETQYF.

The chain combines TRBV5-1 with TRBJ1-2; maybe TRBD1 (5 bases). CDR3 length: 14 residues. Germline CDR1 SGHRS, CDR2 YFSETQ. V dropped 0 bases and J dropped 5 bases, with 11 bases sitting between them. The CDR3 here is CASSLEGRKYGYTF. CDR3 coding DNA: TGCGCCAGCAGCTTGGAGGGGCGCAAATATGGCTACACCTTC.

CDR3 DNA sequence: TGTGCCAGCAGCCCCAGGGGGCGCGGTGAAGCTTTCTTT. Protein product: CASSPRGRGEAFF. The genes are TRBV7-9 and TRBJ1-1; TRBD1 matches 8 bases. After removal of 5 bases from V and 7 bases from J, the junction contained 6 bases not matched to a gene. Germline V gives CDR1 SEHNR, CDR2 FQNEAQ (reference sequence). The CDR3 has 13 amino acids. Variable domain in full (rest from reference TRBV7-9 and TRBJ1-1): DTGVSQNPRHKITKRGQNVTFRCDPISEHNRLYWYRQTLGQGPEFLTYFQNEAQLEKSRLLSDRFSAERPKGSFSTLEIQRTEQGDSAMYLCASSPRGRGEAFFGQGTRLTVV.

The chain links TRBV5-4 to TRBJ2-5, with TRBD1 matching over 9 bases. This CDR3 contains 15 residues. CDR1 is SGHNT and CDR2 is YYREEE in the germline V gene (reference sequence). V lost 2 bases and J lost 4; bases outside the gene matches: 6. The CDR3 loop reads CASSLGQGRGETQYF. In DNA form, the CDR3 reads TGTGCCAGCAGCTTAGGACAGGGGCGGGGAGAGACCCAGTACTTC.

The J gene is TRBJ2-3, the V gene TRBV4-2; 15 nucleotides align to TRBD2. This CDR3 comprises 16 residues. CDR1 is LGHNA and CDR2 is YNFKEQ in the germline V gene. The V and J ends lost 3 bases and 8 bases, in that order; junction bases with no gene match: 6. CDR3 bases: TGTGCCAGCAGCCACCCCGGGACTAGCGGGGGGAGTACGCAGTATTTT. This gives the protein CASSHPGTSGGSTQYF.

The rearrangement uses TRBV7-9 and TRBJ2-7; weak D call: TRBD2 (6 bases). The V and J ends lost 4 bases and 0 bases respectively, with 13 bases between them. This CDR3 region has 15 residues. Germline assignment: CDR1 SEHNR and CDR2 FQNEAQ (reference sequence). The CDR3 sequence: CASSSTLAFSYEQYF. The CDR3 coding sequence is TGTGCCAGCAGCTCGACTCTAGCGTTCTCCTACGAGCAGTACTTC.

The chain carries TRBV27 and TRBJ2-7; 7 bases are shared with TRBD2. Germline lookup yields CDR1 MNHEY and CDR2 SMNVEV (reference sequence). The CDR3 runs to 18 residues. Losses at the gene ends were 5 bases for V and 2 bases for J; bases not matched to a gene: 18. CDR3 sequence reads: CASSPLNPLREAPYEQYF. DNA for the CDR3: TGTGCCAGCAGTCCTCTTAACCCGTTACGGGAGGCCCCCTACGAGCAGTACTTC.

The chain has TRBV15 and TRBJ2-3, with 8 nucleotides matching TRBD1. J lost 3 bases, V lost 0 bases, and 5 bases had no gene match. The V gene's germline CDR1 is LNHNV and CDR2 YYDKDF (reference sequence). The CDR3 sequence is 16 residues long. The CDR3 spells CATSRDGQGATDTQYF. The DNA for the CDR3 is TGTGCCACCAGCAGAGATGGCCAGGGGGCAACAGATACGCAGTATTTT.

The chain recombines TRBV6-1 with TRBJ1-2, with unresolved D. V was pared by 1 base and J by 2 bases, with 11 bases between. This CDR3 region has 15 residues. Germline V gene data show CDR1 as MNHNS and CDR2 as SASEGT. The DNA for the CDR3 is TGTGCCAGCAGTGAAGGAGATGTCCCAAACTATGGCTACACCTTC. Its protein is CASSEGDVPNYGYTF.

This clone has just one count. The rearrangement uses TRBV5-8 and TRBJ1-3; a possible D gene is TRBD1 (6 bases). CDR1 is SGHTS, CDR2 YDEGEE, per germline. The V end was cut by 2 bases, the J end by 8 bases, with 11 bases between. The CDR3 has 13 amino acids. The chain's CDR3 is CASSFGRGYTIYF. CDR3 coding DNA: TGTGCCAGCAGCTTCGGGAGGGGGTACACCATATATTTT.